This TCR delta chain was sequenced during a study of gamma-delta T cells after stem cell transplantation. The table lists this clone with a few counts. TCRdb assigns this DNA the protein of a much larger clone, which departs from its translation at residue 4; this likely reflects a read error, and the protein shown comes from translating the DNA. The V and J ends lost 4 bases and 1 base, in that order; junction bases with no gene match: 37. Germline V CDR1 and CDR2: TVYSNPD, GDNSRS (reference sequence). This CDR3 has 24 amino acids. TCRdb reapplied CATT to the RT-PCR reads. The table has over a thousand delta-chain clones, roughly 15% seen once.

This chain uses TRDV3 with TRDJ1; 9 bases align to TRDD2. Material: gamma-delta T cells. The source of this sequence is a human donor. It is not recorded whose cells these are; they may come from a transplant donor. The CDR3 region is CASVVFGLPTNGIVLGISTDKLIF. CDR3 nucleotides: TGTGCCTCGGTGGTGTTTGGCCTTCCTACTAACGGTATTGTACTGGGGATTTCCACCGATAAACTCATCTTT.